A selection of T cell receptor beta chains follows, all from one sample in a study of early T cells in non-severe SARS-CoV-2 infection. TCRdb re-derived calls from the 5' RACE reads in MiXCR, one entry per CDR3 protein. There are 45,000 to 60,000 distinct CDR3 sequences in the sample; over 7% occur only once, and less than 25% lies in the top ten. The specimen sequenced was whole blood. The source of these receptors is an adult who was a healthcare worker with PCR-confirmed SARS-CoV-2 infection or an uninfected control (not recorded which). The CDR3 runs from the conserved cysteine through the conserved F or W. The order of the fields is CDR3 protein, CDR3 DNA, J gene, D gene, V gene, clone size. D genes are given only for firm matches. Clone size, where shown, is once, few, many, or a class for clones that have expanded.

CDR3: CASSQVGSEQYF
DNA: TGCGCCAGCAGCCAAGTAGGGTCCGAGCAGTACTTC
J: TRBJ2-7
D: .
V: TRBV4-1
size: .

CDR3: CASSIKGENEKLFF
DNA: TGTGCCAGCAGCATAAAGGGGGAAAATGAAAAACTGTTTTTT
J: TRBJ1-4
D: .
V: TRBV6-5
size: few

CDR3: CASSSRGGAPDTQYF
DNA: TGCGCCAGCAGCAGTCGCGGGGGGGCCCCAGATACGCAGTATTTT
J: TRBJ2-3
D: TRBD2
V: TRBV5-1
size: .

CDR3: CAWSLAGGTDTQYF
DNA: TGTGCCTGGAGCCTAGCGGGGGGCACAGATACGCAGTATTTT
J: TRBJ2-3
D: TRBD2
V: TRBV30
size: .

CDR3: CASSLLVGAMGTQYF
DNA: TGTGCCAGCAGCCTGCTGGTGGGTGCGATGGGCACGCAGTATTTT
J: TRBJ2-3
D: .
V: TRBV7-2
size: .

CDR3: CASSNGGPGGNEQFF
DNA: TGTGCCAGCTCGAACGGGGGCCCCGGCGGCAATGAGCAGTTCTTC
J: TRBJ2-1
D: .
V: TRBV6-2/TRBV6-3
size: few

CDR3: CASQTGITDTQYF
DNA: TGTGCCAGCCAGACAGGGATCACAGATACGCAGTATTTT
J: TRBJ2-3
D: TRBD1
V: TRBV5-5
size: medium-sized

CDR3: CASSPRDTVHNEQFF
DNA: TGTGCCAGCAGCCCCCGGGACACGGTCCACAATGAGCAGTTCTTC
J: TRBJ2-1
D: .
V: TRBV7-9
size: .

CDR3: CSARGSVNTEAFF
DNA: TGCAGTGCTAGGGGCAGTGTGAACACTGAAGCTTTCTTT
J: TRBJ1-1
D: .
V: TRBV20-1
size: few

CDR3: CASSVQTGGTDTQYF
DNA: TGTGCCAGCAGTGTCCAAACCGGAGGGACAGATACGCAGTATTTT
J: TRBJ2-3
D: .
V: TRBV2
size: .

CDR3: CASSVPDRGHVDEQFF
DNA: TGTGCCAGCAGTGTCCCGGACAGGGGGCATGTGGATGAGCAGTTCTTC
J: TRBJ2-1
D: TRBD1
V: TRBV2
size: .

CDR3: CSARGTETQYF
DNA: TGCAGTGCTAGAGGGACGGAGACCCAGTACTTC
J: TRBJ2-5
D: .
V: TRBV20-1
size: few

CDR3: CASRLPPGGTETQYF
DNA: TGCGCCAGCCGACTTCCCCCGGGGGGCACGGAGACCCAGTACTTC
J: TRBJ2-5
D: .
V: TRBV5-1
size: many

CDR3: CASSVGGDTTGELFF
DNA: TGTGCCAGCAGCGTAGGGGGGGACACCACCGGGGAGCTGTTTTTT
J: TRBJ2-2
D: .
V: TRBV9
size: many

CDR3: CASSLLMGNTEAFF
DNA: TGTGCCAGCTCCTTACTCATGGGGAACACTGAAGCTTTCTTT
J: TRBJ1-1
D: .
V: TRBV12-3/TRBV12-4
size: many

CDR3: CASSNGQAETQYF
DNA: TGTGCCAGCAGCAACGGACAGGCGGAGACCCAGTACTTC
J: TRBJ2-5
D: TRBD1
V: TRBV5-6
size: few

CDR3: CASSLANTRETQYF
DNA: TGTGCCAGCAGCTTGGCGAATACTAGAGAGACCCAGTACTTC
J: TRBJ2-5
D: .
V: TRBV5-6
size: .

CDR3: CASSLWGQSTDTQYF
DNA: TGCGCCAGCAGCTTGTGGGGACAAAGCACAGATACGCAGTATTTT
J: TRBJ2-3
D: .
V: TRBV5-1
size: .

CDR3: CASSARRGDYNEQFF
DNA: TGTGCCAGCAGTGCTCGTCGGGGGGATTACAATGAGCAGTTCTTC
J: TRBJ2-1
D: TRBD2
V: TRBV2
size: .

CDR3: CASSWAYYEQYF
DNA: TGTGCCAGCAGCTGGGCCTACTACGAGCAGTACTTC
J: TRBJ2-7
D: .
V: TRBV11-2
size: few

CDR3: CSASRQGGSNQPQHF
DNA: TGCAGTGCTTCCCGACAGGGAGGGAGCAATCAGCCCCAGCATTTT
J: TRBJ1-5
D: TRBD1
V: TRBV20-1
size: few

CDR3: CASVSTGELFF
DNA: TGTGCCAGCGTCAGCACCGGGGAGCTGTTTTTT
J: TRBJ2-2
D: .
V: TRBV7-9
size: few

CDR3: CASSGIGDSYGYTF
DNA: TGTGCCAGCAGTGGGATAGGGGACAGCTATGGCTACACCTTC
J: TRBJ1-2
D: TRBD1
V: TRBV12-3/TRBV12-4
size: few

CDR3: CASSLSENTEAFF
DNA: TGCGCCAGCAGCTTGTCCGAGAACACTGAAGCTTTCTTT
J: TRBJ1-1
D: .
V: TRBV5-1
size: .

CDR3: CSASRTGGYEQYF
DNA: TGCAGTGCTAGCCGAACAGGGGGCTACGAGCAGTACTTC
J: TRBJ2-7
D: TRBD1
V: TRBV20-1
size: .

CDR3: CASSLAGGHTGELFF
DNA: TGTGCCAGCAGCTTAGCGGGGGGACACACCGGGGAGCTGTTTTTT
J: TRBJ2-2
D: TRBD2
V: TRBV5-4
size: many

CDR3: CASSTTSGGPNTGELFF
DNA: TGTGCCAGTAGTACGACTAGCGGGGGGCCAAACACCGGGGAGCTGTTTTTT
J: TRBJ2-2
D: TRBD2
V: TRBV19
size: many

CDR3: CASRRLAGTGELFF
DNA: TGTGCCAGCAGGCGACTAGCGGGGACCGGGGAGCTGTTTTTT
J: TRBJ2-2
D: TRBD2
V: TRBV2
size: .

CDR3: CAISSTGIETQYF
DNA: TGTGCCATCAGTTCTACAGGGATTGAGACCCAGTACTTC
J: TRBJ2-5
D: .
V: TRBV10-3
size: .

CDR3: CASSQGYGYTF
DNA: TGTGCCAGCAGCCAAGGCTATGGCTACACCTTC
J: TRBJ1-2
D: .
V: TRBV3-1
size: .

CDR3: CASSLGLTARQPQHF
DNA: TGTGCCAGCAGCTTGGGTCTGACAGCTAGGCAGCCCCAGCATTTT
J: TRBJ1-5
D: .
V: TRBV7-2
size: many